This T cell receptor beta chain was recovered during a study of type 1 regulatory T cells. Across the study: This in vitro CD4 product, T-allo10, is enriched for Tr1 cells and alloantigen-specific.

Notes on this clonotype: Its specificity is unknown.

There are 15 residues in the CDR3. V was shortened by 1 base and J by 0 bases, with 7 bases between the two germline ends. MiXCR, run by TCRdb on the reads, gives a single entry per CDR3 protein. The sample has fewer than 75,000 distinct CDR3 sequences; about 50% are singletons. Study-wide results and caveats: Compared with non-Tr1 cells, Tr1 cells showed a narrower TCR repertoire.

The V call is TRBV12-3 or TRBV12-4, the J call TRBJ1-5; D is unresolved. The specimen sequenced was cultured non-Tr1 T cells, either the whole culture or a sorted T cell fraction (not recorded which). The origin of this receptor is a human donor in good health. CDR3 sequence reads: CASSLGDSSNQPQHF. The DNA of the CDR3 is TGTGCCAGCAGTTTAGGGGATTCTAGCAATCAGCCCCAGCATTTT.